This paragraph reports one T cell receptor delta chain. Its antigen has not been determined. A far larger clone is one nucleotide away, so this likely arose from a read error. This sample is part of a study of DNA immune sequencing with unique molecular identifiers (dated by TCRdb to 2019 to 2021). With regard to the full study: Immunomagnetic cell separation was used to enrich gammadelta T cells from buffy coats, and the genomic DNA of the enriched gammadelta T cells was then sequenced. The study developed and validated an ultrasensitive DNA-based TRD repertoire sequencing method using PCR-introduced unique molecular identifiers. In the comparison of enriched versus non-enriched samples, 85 to 100 ng of enriched gammadelta T-cell DNA and about 0.98 ug of non-enriched PBMC DNA were sequenced. Healthy individuals were used as donors, and sorted peripheral blood gammadelta T cells were profiled from approximately 9 of these donors. Validation of the sequencing method was done both on synthetic reference molecules and on blood samples taken from healthy individuals. Fluorescence-activated cell sorting was used to enrich gammadelta T cells from PBMC of about 9 healthy individuals.

The library was made by multiplex PCR. A 32-plex assay amplified the genomic DNA, with primers for all 8 TRDV and 4 TRDJ genes spanning the CDR3. A 12-nucleotide UMI was attached over roughly 3 barcoding PCR cycles, and a second PCR was then run with Illumina adapter primers. Libraries were purified with AMPure XP beads and quality-checked on a Fragment Analyzer with the HS NGS Fragment kit. Sequencing was run on an Illumina MiniSeq mid-output kit with around 20% PhiX and 150 cycles of paired-end reads. On the authors' methods: MIGEC version 1.2.9 was used to process the reads, grouping the reads by UMI and building error-corrected consensus sequences. Post-processing used modified VDJtools version 1.2.1 scripts and the tcR R package. TCRdb reran clone calling on the public reads with CATT; rows sharing one DNA sequence were then combined. The V and J calls and clone size come from TCRdb's table, not from the authors' own analysis. This sample is represented by fewer than 2,500 delta-chain clones; about an eighth of them were singletons. The ten largest clonotypes hold around 52% of the sample.

What the authors observed across the whole study: Among clonotypes in healthy donors, TRDV2 paired with TRDJ1 was identified as the most common TRD rearrangement. Healthy donors differed in TRD repertoire diversity, and several donors were highly oligoclonal, meaning the top 5 clonotypes made up more than half of productive molecules. Novel TRD sequences not targeted by the primers cannot be detected by the primer-based approach.

For CDR1 and CDR2, the germline V gene lists GEAIGNYY and EKD. The CDR3, from cysteine to phenylalanine, totals 20 residues. CDR3 DNA is the only sequence kept; it has 60 bases, read in frame from the first base. The trim is 0 bases for V and 0 bases for J, with a gap of 17 bases between the germline ends. The material sequenced was gamma-delta T cells enriched from blood buffy coat, or unenriched PBMCs (not recorded which). The TCR comes from a human donor in good health. This chain is built from TRDV2 and TRDJ3; a tentative D match to TRDD3 spans 5 bases. The DNA sequence reads TGTGCCTGTGACACCTTGGGGACCACGAACAGCTCCTGGGACACCCGACAGATGTTTTTC. Its translation is CACDTLGTTNSSWDTRQMFF.